These 6 T cell receptor beta chains came from one sample sequenced in a study of vaccination and CD4 T cells after COVID-19. Oncomine TCR Beta short-read sequencing was applied to DNA from cultured CD4+ T cells. Each CDR3 protein gets one entry after TCRdb re-called the PCR reads with MiXCR. This table has approximately 13,000 distinct CDR3 sequences, 25% to 30% appearing once. Treatment denoted: 10-day PBMC culture with coronavirus spike peptide pools or control peptides (ViraFEST assay). Antigens of these TCRs are unknown. The material sequenced was CD4+ T cells from blood, cultured in vitro, taken before SARS-CoV-2 vaccination. The receptors were gathered from a human donor who received a COVID-19 vaccine.

This clonotype was seen more than once but under ten times. The chain couples TRBV2 to TRBJ1-1; the D gene is possibly TRBD1 (5 bases). V lost 2 bases to trimming and J lost 5 bases, with 12 bases between them. CDR1 and CDR2 (germline): SNHLY, FYNNEI. The CDR3 contains 14 residues. CDR3 nucleotides: TGTGCCAGCAGTGAACAGGGCATAGGAACTGAAGCTTTCTTT. Residues: CASSEQGIGTEAFF.

The rearrangement links TRBV30 to TRBJ2-5, with 9 bases identical to TRBD2. Germline-derived CDR1 and CDR2 are GTSNPN and SVGIG (reference sequence). J gave up 6 bases and V 0 bases, and 5 bases lay outside the gene matches. The CDR3 consists of 14 residues. CDR3 loop: CAWSVGGGAKTQYF. The CDR3 DNA reads as TGTGCCTGGAGTGTTGGCGGGGGGGCGAAGACCCAGTACTTC.

The chain links TRBV7-8 to TRBJ2-2, with unresolved D. Trimming shortened V by 2 bases and J by 2 bases, and 18 bases separated the two germline ends. Germline loops: CDR1 SGHVS, CDR2 FQNEAQ. The CDR3 contains 18 residues. The DNA of the CDR3 is TGTGCCAGCAGCTTATCCATACAAGGGCCCTCTAACACCGGGGAGCTGTTTTTT. Encoded protein: CASSLSIQGPSNTGELFF.

This clonotype came up a few times. The chain recombines TRBV9 with TRBJ1-1; perhaps TRBD1 as D (6 bases). The CDR3 sequence is 19 residues long. Trimming stripped 0 bases from V and 1 base from J, with 22 bases between. Germline V CDR1 and CDR2: SGDLS, YYNGEE. CDR3 DNA: TGTGCCAGCAGCGTAGTCCCTCCAGGGGCGGGGGTCAGGAACACTGAAGCTTTCTTT. Protein sequence: CASSVVPPGAGVRNTEAFF.

This clonotype appeared a few times. The rearrangement links TRBV30 to TRBJ1-1; 11 bases are shared with TRBD1. The germline gives CDR1 GTSNPN, CDR2 SVGIG (reference sequence). The CDR3 has 15 amino acids. V gave up 4 bases and J gave up 8 bases; unmatched junction bases: 12. The CDR3 reads CAWKQTGTGGIEAFF. For the CDR3, the DNA is TGTGCCTGGAAACAGACGGGGACAGGGGGAATCGAAGCTTTCTTT.

This rearrangement joins TRBV6-1 to TRBJ1-5; 7 nucleotides agree with TRBD1. Germline values: CDR1 MNHNS, CDR2 SASEGT. CDR3 size: 15 residues. Trimming at V came to 3 bases and at J to 3 bases, leaving 5 bases not matched to a gene. The CDR3 sequence is CASSDNRGPNQPQHF. CDR3 DNA: TGTGCCAGCAGTGATAACAGGGGACCCAATCAGCCCCAGCATTTT.